The source of this T cell receptor beta chain is a study of CD8 T cells in ankylosing spondylitis. Germline V lookup: CDR1 MNHEY, CDR2 SVGAGI. This CDR3 spans 16 amino acids. The V and J ends lost 0 bases and 1 base respectively, with 12 bases between them. Generation of TCR beta libraries employed quantitative 5'-RACE incorporating molecular barcodes. TCRdb re-called the 5' RACE reads with MiXCR, one entry per CDR3 protein. The sample contains hundreds of thousands of distinct CDR3 sequences, around 24% of which appear only once. The sequence derives from a male donor with ankylosing spondylitis or in good health (not recorded which). The sample comprised blood, either unsorted or a sorted T cell fraction (not recorded which). The chain has TRBV6-5 and TRBJ1-1, with D unresolved. As DNA, the CDR3 is TGTGCCAGCAGTTACTCGCTTAGGGCAGAGAACACTGAAGCTTTCTTT. Its translation is CASSYSLRAENTEAFF.